This TCR beta chain came from a study of blood T cells in healthy people across ages. Study-wide results and caveats: Naive CD4+ cells and diversity were both higher in long-lived donors than in aged donors. As age increased, TCR beta diversity per million T cells fell in a roughly linear fashion.

A word on this clonotype: Its cognate antigen is unknown.

Sample-barcoded 5' priming and a J-beta primer mix drove a second PCR of roughly 7 to 11 cycles. Each of the samples gave a minimum of 3 million paired-end reads that contained CDR3. TCRdb itself ran the 5' RACE reads through MiXCR, one entry per CDR3 protein. Of around 580,000 distinct CDR3 sequences in the sample, around 48% were seen once. The sequencing input was blood. The TCR sequence derives from an older man in good health.

DNA of the CDR3: TGTGCCACCAGTCTTAGCGGGGGTATCACAGATACGCAGTATTTT. Its translation is CATSLSGGITDTQYF. This sequence joins TRBV15 and TRBJ2-3; TRBD2 agrees at 9 bases. The germline V gene encodes CDR1 LNHNV and CDR2 YYDKDF (reference sequence). V trimming: 6 bases; J trimming: 2 bases; junction bases outside the gene matches: 6. The CDR3 is 15 amino acids.